This T cell receptor (beta chain) is from a study of cytomegalovirus exposure and HLA in healthy donors. Study-wide background: The study placed 70% to 85% of its approximately 360 genotyped donors in the Caucasian-associated ancestry cluster. Broader study findings: It was taken for granted in presence/absence analyses that sequencing depth across donors was roughly uniform.

Primers for the PCR totalled 60 Vbeta and 13 Jbeta. Sequencing used immunoSEQ multiplex PCR; TCRdb keeps in-frame clones, though not all of them. Of around 210,000 clones detected, 75% to 85% appear once; the ten largest clones hold less than 3.5%. As to this clone: Its target is unknown. Germline and junction disagree at one end, which may indicate a read error.

CDR1 and CDR2 from the germline V gene are MDHEN and SYDVKM. The CDR3 covers 13 residues. The V and J genes are TRBV28 and TRBJ2-7; possible D gene TRBD1, 6 bases. The sequencing sample was made of PBMCs. The sequence came from a woman aged 35 to 49 in good health and CMV-seronegative. Here the CDR3 reads CASSSYRESSNNF. The CDR3 DNA reads TGTGCCAGCAGTTCCTACAGGGAGAGTAGCAACAACTTC.